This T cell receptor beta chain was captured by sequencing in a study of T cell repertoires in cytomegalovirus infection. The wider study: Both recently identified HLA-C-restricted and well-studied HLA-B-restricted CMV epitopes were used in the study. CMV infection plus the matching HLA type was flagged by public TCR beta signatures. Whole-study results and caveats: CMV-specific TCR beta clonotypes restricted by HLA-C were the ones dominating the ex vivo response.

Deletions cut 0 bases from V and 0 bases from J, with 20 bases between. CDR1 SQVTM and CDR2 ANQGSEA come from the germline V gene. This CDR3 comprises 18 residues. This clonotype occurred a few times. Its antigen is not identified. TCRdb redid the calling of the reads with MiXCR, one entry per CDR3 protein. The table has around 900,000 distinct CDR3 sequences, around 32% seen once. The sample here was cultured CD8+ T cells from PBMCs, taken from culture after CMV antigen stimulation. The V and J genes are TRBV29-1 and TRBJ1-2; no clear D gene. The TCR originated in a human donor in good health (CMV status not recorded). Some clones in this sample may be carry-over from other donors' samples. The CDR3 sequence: CSVEDRWQDSPSNYGYTF. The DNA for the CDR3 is TGCAGCGTTGAAGATCGGTGGCAGGACTCCCCTTCTAACTATGGCTACACCTTC.